These 18 T cell receptor beta chains were sequenced from one sample in a study of cytomegalovirus exposure and HLA in healthy donors. Primers: 60 Vbeta forward and 13 Jbeta reverse. The data were produced by immunoSEQ multiplex PCR, yet TCRdb's version contains in-frame clones alone and is incomplete. Seen here are 99,000 or so clones, 75% to 85% observed once, and the top ten hold around 2.1%. The sequenced sample was PBMCs. These receptors all come from a man between 25 and 39 years old in good health and CMV-seronegative.

This chain joins TRBV9 and TRBJ2-6; 11 bases match TRBD2. V shed 4 bases, J shed 0 bases, and the junction held 6 bases outside the gene matches. The CDR3 has 18 residues. CDR1 and CDR2 (germline): SGDLS, YYNGEE. The CDR3 nucleotides are TGTGCCAGCAGCTCCAGACTAGCGGGACGCTCTGGGGCCAACGTCCTGACTTTC. Protein: CASSSRLAGRSGANVLTF.

This sequence joins TRBV30 and TRBJ2-7; 7 nucleotides agree with TRBD1. CDR1 and CDR2 from the germline V gene are GTSNPN and SVGIG (reference sequence). The ends lost 3 bases at V and 6 bases at J; junction bases unmatched: 5. The CDR3 consists of 12 residues. CDR3 amino acids: CAWSPRTGEQYF. Here the CDR3 DNA reads TGTGCCTGGAGCCCCCGGACAGGCGAGCAGTACTTC.

The CDR3 coding sequence is TGCGCCAGCAGCTTGATTGCGGCAGGGGGCAGTGGAAACACCATATATTTT. Amino acid sequence: CASSLIAAGGSGNTIYF. This chain links TRBV5-1 with TRBJ1-3; 8 bases agree with TRBD1. CDR1 SGHRS and CDR2 YFSETQ come from the germline V gene. CDR3 size: 17 residues. Germline trimming cut 1 base from V and 3 bases from J; bases unmatched to any gene: 9.

To note about this clone: Sequence at one end of the junction differs from germline and may be a read error. The chain employs TRBV7-9 and TRBJ2-1, with D possibly TRBD2 on 5 matching bases. Germline lookup yields CDR1 SEHNR and CDR2 FQNEAQ (reference sequence). The CDR3 length is 12 residues. The CDR3 region has the DNA TGTTCCAGCAGCTCCGGGGACAATGAGCAGTTCTTC. Its translation is CSSSSGDNEQFF.

This clone came up once. The chain recombines TRBV6-1 with TRBJ1-1, with D hard to call. The CDR3 runs to 15 residues. Trimming stripped 1 base from V and 4 bases from J, with 13 bases between. From germline, CDR1 is MNHNS and CDR2 SASEGT. CDR3 sequence (DNA): TGTGCCAGCAGTGAAGTACCGGGAGGGAGCACTGAAGCTTTCTTT. This codes for CASSEVPGGSTEAFF.

This chain uses TRBV6-6 with TRBJ2-1; D not resolved. Germline assignment: CDR1 MNHNY and CDR2 SVGAGI (reference sequence). Trimming removed 2 bases at V and 7 bases at J, with 9 bases between. The CDR3 totals 13 residues. CDR3 region: CASSYRLSNEQFF. CDR3 DNA: TGTGCCAGCAGTTACAGACTGTCGAATGAGCAGTTCTTC.

This chain joins TRBV9 and TRBJ1-5, with D perhaps TRBD1 (5 bases). The germline gives CDR1 SGDLS, CDR2 YYNGEE. The CDR3 is made up of 14 amino acids. Trimming shortened V by 0 bases and J by 4 bases, and 8 bases separated the two germline ends. CDR3 protein: CASSVGTLNQPQHF. The CDR3 DNA follows: TGTGCCAGCAGCGTAGGGACATTAAATCAGCCCCAGCATTTT.

This clone has only one observation. The chain has TRBV5-1 and TRBJ2-7; D might be TRBD1 (6 bases). The germline V gene has CDR1 SGHRS and CDR2 YFSETQ. V lost 2 bases to trimming and J lost 1 base, with 10 bases between them. CDR3 length: 14 residues. The CDR3 spells CASSFGQGSYEQYF. The DNA of the CDR3 is TGCGCCAGCAGCTTCGGGCAGGGGTCCTACGAGCAGTACTTC.

The chain couples TRBV2 to TRBJ1-2; tentative D call: TRBD1 (5 bases). The V end lost 5 bases, the J end lost 0 bases, and 13 bases lay between the germline ends. The CDR3 consists of 15 residues. The germline CDR1 and CDR2 sequences are SNHLY and FYNNEI. CDR3 loop: CASSRGRGANYGYTF. The CDR3 bases are TGTGCCAGCAGTCGGGGCCGCGGGGCTAACTATGGCTACACCTTC.

This sequence joins TRBV9 and TRBJ1-2, with a possible D match to TRBD1 (5 bases). V was cut by 3 bases and J by 8 bases, with 14 bases left in between. Germline assignment: CDR1 SGDLS and CDR2 YYNGEE. This CDR3 is 13 amino acids long. This CDR3 reads CASSEGGVDGYTF. In nucleotides, the CDR3 is TGTGCCAGCAGCGAGGGAGGGGTGGACGGCTACACCTTC.

This sequence joins TRBV4-1 and TRBJ2-1; D is undetermined. Germline values: CDR1 MGHRA, CDR2 YSYEKL. Trimming pared 1 base from V and 5 bases from J, leaving 3 bases between. This CDR3 is 12 amino acids long. The CDR3 spells CASSQVNNEQFF. DNA of the CDR3: TGCGCCAGCAGCCAAGTAAACAATGAGCAGTTCTTC.

CDR3 residues: CASRALLQGAGQPQHF. The CDR3 coding sequence is TGTGCCAGCAGGGCACTACTCCAGGGGGCAGGTCAGCCCCAGCATTTT. This chain uses TRBV2 with TRBJ1-5; the match to TRBD1 covers 8 bases. Trimming removed 6 bases from V and 6 bases from J; junction bases left unmatched: 13. CDR1 and CDR2 from the germline V gene are SNHLY and FYNNEI. This CDR3 region has 16 residues.

CDR3 bases: TGTGCCAGCAGTTATTGGGACTACACAGATACGCAGTATTTT. Translating gives CASSYWDYTDTQYF. The chain combines TRBV6-6 with TRBJ2-3, with 7 bases fitting TRBD2. The CDR3 is made up of 14 amino acids. Germline V lookup: CDR1 MNHNY, CDR2 SVGAGI (reference sequence). V lost 3 bases and J lost 2; bases outside the gene matches: 2.

The rearrangement links TRBV27 to TRBJ2-5, with 13 bases fitting TRBD2. The CDR3 consists of 16 residues. CDR1 MNHEY and CDR2 SMNVEV come from the germline V gene (reference sequence). The J segment lost 2 bases and the V segment lost 4 bases, leaving 4 bases of the junction unmatched. The CDR3 is CASSSTGLAGQETQYF. The DNA of the CDR3 is TGTGCCAGCAGTTCAACGGGACTAGCGGGACAAGAGACCCAGTACTTC.

V usage is TRBV18 and J usage is TRBJ1-5, with TRBD1 as a possible D gene (6 bases). The CDR3 covers 13 residues. Trimming left V 3 bases short and J 7 bases short, with 10 bases between. Germline V gene lookup returns CDR1 KGHSH and CDR2 LQKENI. In DNA form, the CDR3 reads TGTGCCAGCTCACCTCAGGGGTCGCAGCCCCAGCATTTT. Amino acids: CASSPQGSQPQHF. The variable domain in full, completed from reference TRBV18 and TRBJ1-5, reads NAGVMQNPRHLVRRRGQEARLRCSPMKGHSHVYWYRQLPEEGLKFMVYLQKENIIDESGMPKERFSAEFPKEGPSILRIQQVVRGDSAAYFCASSPQGSQPQHFGDGTRLSIL.

The chain joins TRBV9 to TRBJ2-7; D possibly corresponds to TRBD2 (5 bases). The CDR3 has 15 amino acids. V lost 2 bases to trimming and J lost 2 bases, with 14 bases between them. CDR1 SGDLS and CDR2 YYNGEE come from the germline V gene. The CDR3 region has the DNA TGTGCCAGCAGCGTGGGAGACACCTTCACCTACGAGCAGTACTTC. It yields the protein CASSVGDTFTYEQYF.

This clone was counted a few times. The J gene is TRBJ2-7, the V gene TRBV19; D gene unclear. This CDR3 contains 13 residues. Germline V CDR1 and CDR2: LNHDA, SQIVND (reference sequence). CDR3 amino acids: CASRSLGSYEQYF. Here the CDR3 DNA reads TGTGCAAGTCGGTCGCTCGGGTCCTACGAGCAGTACTTC.

The chain uses TRBV30 and TRBJ2-3; 12 positions agree with TRBD2. With 2 bases clipped from V and 4 bases from J, the junction kept 1 base outside the gene matches. Germline CDR1 reads GTSNPN; CDR2 reads SVGIG (reference sequence). This CDR3 region has 14 residues. DNA for the CDR3: TGTGCCTGGAGTCTAGCGGGGGGGGCAGATACGCAGTATTTT. As protein: CAWSLAGGADTQYF.